These 19 T cell receptor beta chains came from one sample sequenced in a study of beta chain features in type 1 diabetes. Investigators reverse transcribed all isolated RNA, so they sequenced expressed TCRB transcripts. Data came from immunoSEQ multiplex PCR; TCRdb stores just in-frame clones and leaves some out. The sample includes tens of thousands of clones, roughly 60% seen only once; the top ten take about 2%. Sequencing was performed on Tregs from blood. Every receptor here comes from a woman aged 18-35 years in good health.

As concerns this clone: Other DNA sequences in the sample encode the same CDR3. This chain links TRBV5-1 with TRBJ2-3, with D unclear. V was pared by 0 bases and J by 6 bases, with 5 bases between. Per germline, CDR1 SGHRS and CDR2 YFSETQ. The CDR3 extends over 12 amino acids. In nucleotides, the CDR3 is TGCGCCAGCAGCTTGGGCAGGGATACGCAGTATTTT. This encodes CASSLGRDTQYF.

The sample holds a few counts of this clone. This sequence joins TRBV27 and TRBJ2-7; 10 bases line up with TRBD1. Losses at the gene ends were 3 bases for V and 6 bases for J; bases not matched to a gene: 8. This CDR3 has 15 amino acids. CDR1 is MNHEY and CDR2 is SMNVEV in the germline V gene (reference sequence). The CDR3 here is CASSFMTGGASEQYF. In DNA form, the CDR3 reads TGTGCCAGCAGTTTCATGACAGGGGGCGCATCCGAGCAGTACTTC.

This chain links TRBV23-1 with TRBJ2-7; the match to TRBD1 covers 10 bases. TRBV23-1 is marked as an open reading frame, function uncertain. There are 14 residues in the CDR3. The V gene end was trimmed by 4 bases and the J gene end by 3 bases; junction bases not matched to a gene: 3. Here the CDR3 reads CASSRWDRGYEQYF. The CDR3 region has the DNA TGCGCCAGCAGTCGGTGGGACAGGGGCTACGAGCAGTACTTC.

V usage is TRBV7-9 and J usage is TRBJ2-1; 7 nucleotides align to TRBD1. The V gene's germline CDR1 is SEHNR and CDR2 FQNEAQ (reference sequence). The CDR3 extends over 14 amino acids. V lost 4 bases, J lost 8 bases, and 8 bases stayed unmatched. CDR3 in amino acids: CASSSQGVGDEQFF. CDR3 sequence (DNA): TGTGCCAGCAGCTCCCAGGGGGTGGGGGATGAGCAGTTCTTC.

The chain couples TRBV11-2 to TRBJ2-3; D is unclear. The V gene's germline CDR1 is SGHAT and CDR2 FQNNGV. There are 13 residues in the CDR3. V was shortened by 5 bases and J by 0 bases, with 6 bases between the two germline ends. CDR3 DNA sequence: TGTGCCAGCAGCCTACGGAGCACAGATACGCAGTATTTT. It is translated as CASSLRSTDTQYF. Looking up the rest from reference TRBV11-2 and TRBJ2-3 gives the full variable domain: EAGVAQSPRYKIIEKRQSVAFWCNPISGHATLYWYQQILGQGPKLLIQFQNNGVVDDSQLPKDRFSAERLKGVDSTLKIQPAKLEDSAVYLCASSLRSTDTQYFGPGTRLTVL.

This clone has only a few counts. The V and J genes are TRBV4-3 and TRBJ1-1, with 8 bases identical to TRBD1. Germline CDR1 and CDR2: LGHNA and YSLEER. CDR3 length: 15 amino acids. J lost 1 base, V lost 1 base, and 2 bases had no gene match. CDR3 nucleotide sequence: TGCGCCAGCAGCCAAGGGGACAGGCGGAACACTGAAGCTTTCTTT. As protein: CASSQGDRRNTEAFF.

The chain employs TRBV19 and TRBJ2-1; 7 bases agree with TRBD2. The CDR3 consists of 14 residues. The germline V gene encodes CDR1 LNHDA and CDR2 SQIVND (reference sequence). Trimming cost V 11 bases and J 7 bases; bases outside gene matches: 14. The CDR3 loop is CASQKERDRNEQFF. The CDR3 coding sequence is TGTGCCTCCCAGAAGGAGCGGGATAGAAATGAGCAGTTCTTC.

The chain is built from TRBV9 and TRBJ2-3, with D perhaps matching TRBD1 (6 bases). Germline values: CDR1 SGDLS, CDR2 YYNGEE. The germline V and J ends were trimmed by 2 bases and 1 base, with 11 bases remaining between them. This CDR3 is 15 amino acids long. The CDR3 DNA reads TGTGCCAGCAGCGTTGCTGCAGGGGGCACAGATACGCAGTATTTT. Protein: CASSVAAGGTDTQYF.

The chain recombines TRBV6-1 with TRBJ2-7; 9 bases align to TRBD1. This CDR3 has 15 residues. The ends lost 3 bases at V and 4 bases at J; junction bases unmatched: 7. In germline, CDR1 is MNHNS, CDR2 SASEGT. The CDR3 loop is CASSDGLGTGYEQYF. CDR3 sequence (DNA): TGTGCCAGCAGTGATGGGTTAGGGACAGGGTACGAGCAGTACTTC.

This chain joins TRBV5-1 and TRBJ1-1, with D possibly matching TRBD1 (6 bases). Germline assignment: CDR1 SGHRS and CDR2 YFSETQ. Trimming pared 4 bases from V and 0 bases from J, leaving 10 bases between. This CDR3 spans 14 amino acids. The CDR3 reads CASSLRGVNTEAFF. The CDR3 nucleotides are TGCGCCAGCAGCCTCAGGGGAGTGAACACTGAAGCTTTCTTT.

This clone was counted only a few times. The V gene is TRBV10-3, the J gene TRBJ1-2; tentative D call: TRBD1 (5 bases). CDR1 and CDR2 (germline): ENHRY, SYGVKD. The V gene lost 2 bases and the J gene lost 6 bases, with 7 bases spanning the gap. The CDR3 extends over 12 amino acids. The CDR3 nucleotides are TGTGCCATCAGTGAGGGACAAGATGGCTACACCTTC. This gives the protein CAISEGQDGYTF.

The V gene is TRBV19, the J gene TRBJ2-3; 9 bases line up with TRBD2. CDR3 size: 13 residues. V gave up 9 bases and J gave up 2 bases; unmatched junction bases: 3. Germline V gene data show CDR1 as LNHDA and CDR2 as SQIVND (reference sequence). The CDR3 DNA follows: TGTGCCAGCGGACTAGCGAACACAGATACGCAGTATTTT. Protein sequence: CASGLANTDTQYF.

The chain is built from TRBV14 and TRBJ2-7; TRBD1 might be the D (6 bases). The CDR3 covers 12 residues. The V and J ends lost 6 bases and 2 bases respectively, with 8 bases between them. CDR1 is SGHDN, CDR2 FVKESK, per germline. The CDR3 region has the DNA TGTGCCAGCAGTAGGGGGACCTACGAGCAGTACTTC. Translating it yields CASSRGTYEQYF.

V usage is TRBV18 and J usage is TRBJ2-7; possibly TRBD1 for D (6 bases). V lost 3 bases and J lost 6, with 12 bases in between. The germline V gene encodes CDR1 KGHSH and CDR2 LQKENI. The CDR3 runs 13 residues. Written as DNA, the CDR3 is TGTGCCAGCTCACCCCGGGGACAAGGCGAGCAGTACTTC. This sequence encodes CASSPRGQGEQYF. The entire variable domain, with the rest obtained from reference TRBV18 and TRBJ2-7, is as follows: NAGVMQNPRHLVRRRGQEARLRCSPMKGHSHVYWYRQLPEEGLKFMVYLQKENIIDESGMPKERFSAEFPKEGPSILRIQQVVRGDSAAYFCASSPRGQGEQYFGPGTRLTVT.

This chain joins TRBV19 and TRBJ2-7, with 8 bases aligning to TRBD1. The V gene end was trimmed by 6 bases and the J gene end by 1 base; junction bases not matched to a gene: 5. Germline values: CDR1 LNHDA, CDR2 SQIVND (reference sequence). This CDR3 has 14 residues. CDR3 sequence reads: CASSPWDRSYEQYF. The CDR3, as DNA: TGTGCCAGTAGCCCCTGGGACAGGTCCTACGAGCAGTACTTC.

V and J are TRBV27 and TRBJ1-1, with D maybe TRBD1 (5 bases). This CDR3 spans 18 amino acids. Germline CDR1 and CDR2: MNHEY and SMNVEV (reference sequence). Between the trimmed V and J ends, which lost 6 bases and 0 bases, there was a span of 23 bases. The CDR3 loop reads CASRHLGQSARMNTEAFF. The DNA of the CDR3 is TGTGCCAGCAGGCACCTGGGGCAGTCAGCAAGGATGAACACTGAAGCTTTCTTT.

The chain combines TRBV30 with TRBJ2-1; D possibly corresponds to TRBD2 (5 bases). V was trimmed by 0 bases and J by 9 bases, leaving 9 bases between them. The germline V gene has CDR1 GTSNPN and CDR2 SVGIG (reference sequence). This CDR3 has 12 residues. The CDR3 sequence is CAWSVDGIEQFF. The CDR3 coding sequence is TGTGCCTGGAGTGTAGACGGGATTGAGCAGTTCTTC.

This clone was seen a single time. CDR3 loop: CATMPARGEHANTGELFF. The CDR3 DNA reads as TGTGCCACCATGCCAGCGCGGGGGGAACACGCGAACACCGGGGAGCTGTTTTTT. The chain combines TRBV10-3 with TRBJ2-2; the match to TRBD2 covers 8 bases. J lost 0 bases, V lost 10 bases, and 16 bases had no gene match. From germline, CDR1 is ENHRY and CDR2 SYGVKD. CDR3 size: 18 residues.

This clone was counted a single time. The chain uses TRBV5-4 and TRBJ2-3, with 10 bases aligning to TRBD2. The J segment lost 3 bases and the V segment lost 2 bases, leaving 6 bases of the junction unmatched. The CDR3 is 16 residues long. Germline V gene sequence: CDR1 SGHNT, CDR2 YYREEE (reference sequence). Here the CDR3 DNA reads TGTGCCAGCAGCTTAAGTAGCGGGGGGCCTACAGATACGCAGTATTTT. Its protein is CASSLSSGGPTDTQYF.